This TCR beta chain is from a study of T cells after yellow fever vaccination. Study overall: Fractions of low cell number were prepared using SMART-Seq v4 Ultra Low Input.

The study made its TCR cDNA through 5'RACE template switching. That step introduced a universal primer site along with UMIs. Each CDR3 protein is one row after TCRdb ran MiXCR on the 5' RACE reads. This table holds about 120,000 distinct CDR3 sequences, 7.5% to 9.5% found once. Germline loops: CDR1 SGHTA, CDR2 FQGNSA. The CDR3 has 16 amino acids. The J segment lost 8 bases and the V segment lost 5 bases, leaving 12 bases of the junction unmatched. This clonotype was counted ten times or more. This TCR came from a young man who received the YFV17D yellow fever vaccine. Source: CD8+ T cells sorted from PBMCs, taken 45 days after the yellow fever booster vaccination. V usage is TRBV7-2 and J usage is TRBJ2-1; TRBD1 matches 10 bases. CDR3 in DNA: TGTGCCAGCAGCCCCTGGGTGACAGGGGGCGATGATGAGCAGTTCTTC. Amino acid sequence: CASSPWVTGGDDEQFF.